This TCR beta chain was observed in a study of shared clonotypes between healthy human individuals. Clones were read by immunoSEQ multiplex PCR, and TCRdb kept only the in-frame ones, dropping some. The data show a few million clones, over 85% seen once. CDR3 size: 14 residues. The germline CDR1 and CDR2 sequences are GTSNPN and SVGIG (reference sequence). V shed 3 bases and J shed 1 base, with 9 bases lying between them. The chain recombines TRBV30 with TRBJ2-2, with TRBD2 as a possible D gene (6 bases). Sequencing was carried out using naive CD4+ T cells sorted from blood. Subset indicated: CD45RA+ positively selected. The sequence was collected from a man between 18 and 35 years old in good health. CDR3 region: CAWRRGLNTGELFF. CDR3 sequence (DNA): TGTGCCTGGAGACGGGGGTTGAACACCGGGGAGCTGTTTTTT.